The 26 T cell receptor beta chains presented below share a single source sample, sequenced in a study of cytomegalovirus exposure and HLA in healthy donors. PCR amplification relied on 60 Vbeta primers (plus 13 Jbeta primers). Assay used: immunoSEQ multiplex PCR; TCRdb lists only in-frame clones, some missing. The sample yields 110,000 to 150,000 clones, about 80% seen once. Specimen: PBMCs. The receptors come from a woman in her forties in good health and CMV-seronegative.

CDR3 sequence (DNA): TGTGCCAGCAGTTTTGTGTCGACACGGGGTAATTCACCCCTCCACTTT. Its translation is CASSFVSTRGNSPLHF. This sequence joins TRBV28 and TRBJ1-6; no clear D. The CDR3 is made up of 16 amino acids. The V gene's germline CDR1 is MDHEN and CDR2 SYDVKM. V was pared by 3 bases and J by 6 bases, with 15 bases between.

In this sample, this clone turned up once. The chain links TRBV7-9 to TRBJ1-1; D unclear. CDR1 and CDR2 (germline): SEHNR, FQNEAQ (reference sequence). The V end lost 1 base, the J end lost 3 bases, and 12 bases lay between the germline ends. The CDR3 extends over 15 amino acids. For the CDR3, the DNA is TGTGCCAGCAGCTTAGGCGGGCTTTGGGACACTGAAGCTTTCTTT. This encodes CASSLGGLWDTEAFF.

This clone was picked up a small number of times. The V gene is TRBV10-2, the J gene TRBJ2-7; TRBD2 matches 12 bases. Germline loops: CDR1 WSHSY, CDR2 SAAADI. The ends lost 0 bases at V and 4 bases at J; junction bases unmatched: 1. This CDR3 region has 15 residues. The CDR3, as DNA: TGCGCCAGCAGTGAGTCAGGACTAGCGGGGTACGAGCAGTACTTC. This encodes CASSESGLAGYEQYF.

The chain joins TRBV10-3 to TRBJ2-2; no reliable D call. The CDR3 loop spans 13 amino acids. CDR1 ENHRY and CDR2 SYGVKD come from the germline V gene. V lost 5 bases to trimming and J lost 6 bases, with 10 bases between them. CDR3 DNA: TGTGCCATCAGTAAAAATCGGGCCGGGGAGCTGTTTTTT. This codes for CAISKNRAGELFF.

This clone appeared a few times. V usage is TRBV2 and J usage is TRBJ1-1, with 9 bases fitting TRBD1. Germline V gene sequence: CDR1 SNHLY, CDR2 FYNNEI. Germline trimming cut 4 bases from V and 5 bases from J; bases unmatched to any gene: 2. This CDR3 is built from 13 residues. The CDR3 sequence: CASSGDRETEAFF. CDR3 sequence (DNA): TGTGCCAGCAGTGGGGACAGGGAAACTGAAGCTTTCTTT.

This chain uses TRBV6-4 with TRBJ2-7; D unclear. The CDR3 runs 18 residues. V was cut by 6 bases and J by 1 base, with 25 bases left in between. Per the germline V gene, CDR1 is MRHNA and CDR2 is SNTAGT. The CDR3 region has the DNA TGTGCCAGCAGCACGACTCGGGTCACTAAAACAAATTCCTACGAGCAGTACTTC. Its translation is CASSTTRVTKTNSYEQYF.

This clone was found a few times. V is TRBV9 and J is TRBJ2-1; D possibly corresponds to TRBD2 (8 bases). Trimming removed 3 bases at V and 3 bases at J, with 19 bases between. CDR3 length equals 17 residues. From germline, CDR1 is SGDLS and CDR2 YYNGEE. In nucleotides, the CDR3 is TGTGCCAGCAGCGCCGGCGGGGGGACAGTGTTCTACAATGAGCAGTTCTTC. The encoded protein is CASSAGGGTVFYNEQFF.

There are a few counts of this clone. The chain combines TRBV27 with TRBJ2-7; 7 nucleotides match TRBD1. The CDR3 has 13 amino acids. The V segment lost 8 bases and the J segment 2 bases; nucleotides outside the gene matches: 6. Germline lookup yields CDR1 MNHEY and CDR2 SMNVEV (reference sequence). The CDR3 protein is CASVKQGAYEQYF. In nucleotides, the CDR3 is TGTGCCAGCGTCAAGCAGGGGGCCTACGAGCAGTACTTC.

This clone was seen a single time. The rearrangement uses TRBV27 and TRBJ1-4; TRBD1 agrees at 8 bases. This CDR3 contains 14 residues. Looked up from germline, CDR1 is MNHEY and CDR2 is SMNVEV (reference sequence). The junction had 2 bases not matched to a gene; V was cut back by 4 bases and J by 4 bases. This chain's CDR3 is CASSSGGSNEKLFF. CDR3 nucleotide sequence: TGTGCCAGCAGTTCAGGGGGCAGTAATGAAAAACTGTTTTTT.

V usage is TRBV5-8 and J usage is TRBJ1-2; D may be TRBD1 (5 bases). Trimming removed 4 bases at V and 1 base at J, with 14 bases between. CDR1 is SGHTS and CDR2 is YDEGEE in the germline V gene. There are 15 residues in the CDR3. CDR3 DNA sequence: TGTGCCAGCAGCCGGGGGACGGTACATAACTATGGCTACACCTTC. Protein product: CASSRGTVHNYGYTF.

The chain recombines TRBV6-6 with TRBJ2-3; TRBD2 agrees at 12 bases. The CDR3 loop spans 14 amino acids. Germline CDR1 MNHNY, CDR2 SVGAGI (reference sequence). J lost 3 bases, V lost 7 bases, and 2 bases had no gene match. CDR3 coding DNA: TGTGCCAGCACTAGCGGGAGGGAAACAGATACGCAGTATTTT. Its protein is CASTSGRETDTQYF.

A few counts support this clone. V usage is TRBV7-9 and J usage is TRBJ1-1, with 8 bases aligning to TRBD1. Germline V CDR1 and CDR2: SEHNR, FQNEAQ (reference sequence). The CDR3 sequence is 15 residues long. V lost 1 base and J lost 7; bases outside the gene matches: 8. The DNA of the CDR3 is TGTGCCAGCAGCTTAGTCCCAGGGGGCGAGAATGAAGCTTTCTTT. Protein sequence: CASSLVPGGENEAFF.

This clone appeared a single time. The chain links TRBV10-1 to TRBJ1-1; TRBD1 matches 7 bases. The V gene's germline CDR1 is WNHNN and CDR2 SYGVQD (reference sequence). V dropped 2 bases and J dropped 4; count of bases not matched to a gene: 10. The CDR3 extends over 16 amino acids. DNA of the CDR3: TGCGCCAGCAGTGAGGCCGGCAGGGGGGTTATCACTGAAGCTTTCTTT. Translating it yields CASSEAGRGVITEAFF.

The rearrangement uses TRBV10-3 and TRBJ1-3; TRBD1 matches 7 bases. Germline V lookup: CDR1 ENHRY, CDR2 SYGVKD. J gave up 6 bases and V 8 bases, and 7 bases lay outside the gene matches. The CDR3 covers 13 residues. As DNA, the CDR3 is TGTGCCATCGGGGGGACAGCCGAAAACACCATATATTTT. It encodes CAIGGTAENTIYF.

DNA for the CDR3: TGTGCCAGCAGCCAGCGGGGAGTAGAGACCCAGTACTTC. It translates to CASSQRGVETQYF. The chain has TRBV7-2 and TRBJ2-5; TRBD2 matches at 7 bases. The V gene's germline CDR1 is SGHTA and CDR2 FQGNSA. The CDR3 loop spans 13 amino acids. V shed 5 bases, J shed 4 bases, and the junction held 4 bases outside the gene matches. The full variable domain, completed using reference TRBV7-2 and TRBJ2-5, is GAGVSQSPSNKVTEKGKDVELRCDPISGHTALYWYRQSLGQGLEFLIYFQGNSAPDKSGLPSDRFSAERTGGSVSTLTIQRTQQEDSAVYLCASSQRGVETQYFGPGTRLLVL.

Here the CDR3 reads CASSESWAGGAFF. The CDR3 bases are TGTGCCAGCAGTGAAAGTTGGGCCGGCGGGGCTTTCTTT. The chain recombines TRBV2 with TRBJ1-1; D ambiguous. The CDR3 runs 13 residues. Between the trimmed V and J ends, which lost 2 bases and 11 bases, there was a span of 15 bases. Germline CDR1 SNHLY, CDR2 FYNNEI.

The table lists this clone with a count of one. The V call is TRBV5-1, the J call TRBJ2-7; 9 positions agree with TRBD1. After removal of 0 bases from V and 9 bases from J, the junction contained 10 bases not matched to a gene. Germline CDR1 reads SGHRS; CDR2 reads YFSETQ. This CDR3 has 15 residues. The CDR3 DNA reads TGCGCCAGCAGCTTGGGGGACAGGGACGTTAAGACGCAGTACTTC. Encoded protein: CASSLGDRDVKTQYF.

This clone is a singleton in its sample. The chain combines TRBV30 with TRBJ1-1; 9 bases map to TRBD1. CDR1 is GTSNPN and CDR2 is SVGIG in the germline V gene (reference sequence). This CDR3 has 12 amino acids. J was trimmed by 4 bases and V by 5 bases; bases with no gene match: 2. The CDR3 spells CAWETGGTEAFF. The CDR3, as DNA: TGTGCCTGGGAGACAGGGGGCACTGAAGCTTTCTTT. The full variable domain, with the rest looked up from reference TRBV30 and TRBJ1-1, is SQTIHQWPATLVQPVGSPLSLECTVEGTSNPNLYWYRQAAGRGLQLLFYSVGIGQISSEVPQNLSASRPQDRQFILSSKKLLLSDSGFYLCAWETGGTEAFFGQGTRLTVV.

The CDR3 sequence is CASSVRDFETQYF. CDR3 nucleotide sequence: TGTGCCAGTAGTGTTAGGGACTTTGAGACCCAGTACTTC. The V and J genes are TRBV19 and TRBJ2-5, with D possibly being TRBD2 (6 bases). There are 13 residues in the CDR3. V was trimmed by 5 bases and J by 5 bases, leaving 12 bases between them. CDR1 and CDR2 (germline): LNHDA, SQIVND (reference sequence).

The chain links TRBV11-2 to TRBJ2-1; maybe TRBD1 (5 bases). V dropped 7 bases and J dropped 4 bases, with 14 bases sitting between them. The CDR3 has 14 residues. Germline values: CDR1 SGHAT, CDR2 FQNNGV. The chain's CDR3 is CASTPVDRYNEQFF. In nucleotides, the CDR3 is TGTGCCAGCACGCCAGTAGACAGATACAATGAGCAGTTCTTC.

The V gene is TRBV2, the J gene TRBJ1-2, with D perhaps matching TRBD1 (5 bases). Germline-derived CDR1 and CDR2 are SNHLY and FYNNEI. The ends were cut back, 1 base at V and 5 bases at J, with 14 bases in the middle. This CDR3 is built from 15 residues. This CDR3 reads CASSEVQGYSYGYTF. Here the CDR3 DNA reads TGTGCCAGCAGTGAAGTTCAGGGTTACAGTTATGGCTACACCTTC.

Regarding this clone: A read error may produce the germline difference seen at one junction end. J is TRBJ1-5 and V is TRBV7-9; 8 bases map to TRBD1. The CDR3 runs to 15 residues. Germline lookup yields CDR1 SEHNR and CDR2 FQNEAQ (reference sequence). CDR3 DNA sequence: TGTTCCAGCAGCTCCCCTGGGACAGGCTATCCGCCCCAGCATTTT. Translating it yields CSSSSPGTGYPPQHF.

The CDR3 coding sequence is TGTGCCAGCAGCCCGGACAGTTCTAACTATGGCTACACCTTC. As protein: CASSPDSSNYGYTF. The chain recombines TRBV28 with TRBJ1-2, with D tentatively TRBD1 (6 bases). The CDR3 spans 14 residues. Germline CDR1 and CDR2: MDHEN and SYDVKM. Trimming took 6 bases from V and 0 from J, leaving 11 bases between them.

CDR3 sequence reads: CASSYSSGVLIEKLFF. CDR3 DNA: TGTGCCAGCAGTTACTCGAGCGGGGTGCTTATTGAAAAACTGTTTTTT. The chain employs TRBV6-5 and TRBJ1-4; D not certain. Germline V CDR1 and CDR2: MNHEY, SVGAGI. The CDR3 is 16 residues long. Trimming pared 0 bases from V and 7 bases from J, leaving 15 bases between.

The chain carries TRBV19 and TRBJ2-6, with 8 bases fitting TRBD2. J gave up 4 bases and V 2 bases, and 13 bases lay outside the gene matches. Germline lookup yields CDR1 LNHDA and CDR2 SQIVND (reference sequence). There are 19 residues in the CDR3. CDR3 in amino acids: CASSIRWPAGAVGANVLTF. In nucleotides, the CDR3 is TGTGCCAGTAGTATACGGTGGCCAGCGGGAGCGGTAGGGGCCAACGTCCTGACTTTC.

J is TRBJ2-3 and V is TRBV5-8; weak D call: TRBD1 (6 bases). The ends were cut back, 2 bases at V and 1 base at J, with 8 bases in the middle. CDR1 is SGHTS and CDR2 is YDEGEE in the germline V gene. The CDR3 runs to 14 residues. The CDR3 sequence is CASSFSGGTDTQYF. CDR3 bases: TGTGCCAGCAGCTTTTCAGGGGGCACAGATACGCAGTATTTT.